This T cell receptor beta chain was sequenced for a study of naive and memory T cell subsets. Study conclusions and caveats: Naive repertoires, especially CD8, held a few larger clonotypes, possibly memory cells re-expressing CD45RA. From naive to CM, EM and EMRA, diversity decreased and Gini increased.

On this clonotype itself: Its antigen remains unidentified.

V was cut by 0 bases and J by 10 bases, with 13 bases left in between. The CDR3 is 14 amino acids. CDR1 MNHNY and CDR2 SVGAGI come from the germline V gene (reference sequence). An equimolar mix of two oligonucleotides served as the beta constant-region primer for TRBC1 and TRBC2. Four rounds of PCR amplified the ligated cDNA using nested alpha and beta constant-region primers plus SP2. The cDNA 3' end received a ligated single-stranded oligonucleotide carrying the SP2 primer and a 12-nucleotide UMI. TCRdb used MiXCR to reprocess the UMI-ligation and nested PCR reads, holding one entry per CDR3 protein. The sample contains about 150,000 distinct CDR3 sequences, 22% of which appear only once. CD4 T cells were positively selected, then CD8 T cells from the CD4-negative fraction. Cells stained for CD3, CD4, CD8, CD45RA, CD27 and viability were sorted into four CD45RA/CD27 subsets.

The chain recombines TRBV6-6 with TRBJ2-1, with D hard to call. The source is a human donor in good health. Sequenced material: naive CD4+ T cells from blood. CDR3 sequence reads: CASSYSVRQSEQFF. DNA of the CDR3: TGTGCCAGCAGTTACTCGGTTCGGCAATCAGAGCAGTTCTTC.